This T cell receptor (beta chain) was captured in a study of cytomegalovirus exposure and HLA in healthy donors. The study's findings and limits: Only CMV serostatus was available as immune exposure information.

Note on this clone: Its antigen is currently unknown.

Trimming stripped 5 bases from V and 1 base from J, with 15 bases between. Germline-derived CDR1 and CDR2 are SGHTA and FQGTGA. The CDR3 is made up of 16 amino acids. The PCR had 60 Vbeta and 13 Jbeta primers. Measured with immunoSEQ multiplex PCR; TCRdb has only the in-frame clones, and not every one. The sample records 200,000 to 250,000 clones, about 80% being singletons. The sample comprised PBMCs. The receptor's source is a woman aged 25-40 years in good health and CMV-seronegative. The chain has TRBV7-3 and TRBJ1-3, with TRBD1 as a possible D gene (5 bases). The CDR3 is CASSRSVGTSGNTIYF. The CDR3 DNA reads as TGTGCCAGCAGCCGCTCGGTCGGGACTTCTGGAAACACCATATATTTT.